This T cell receptor beta chain was captured by sequencing in a study of neurological immune-mediated disorders. Unsorted libraries were prepared from 2 million PBMCs held at -80 C. In this sample, this clonotype turned up many times. The antigen remains unidentified. TCRdb reprocessed the 5' RACE reads via MiXCR and lists one record per CDR3 protein. In the table there are 28,000 or so distinct CDR3 sequences, 21% of which are singletons. Deletions cut 0 bases from V and 6 bases from J, with 18 bases between. This CDR3 comprises 16 residues. Germline V gene sequence: CDR1 LGHNA, CDR2 YSLEER. Study results and caveats: In HTLV-1-associated myelopathy, TCR clonal expansion was greatest, whereas multiple sclerosis had the least, falling below healthy controls.

This clonotype was obtained from a woman aged 55-70 years in good health. Source material: PBMCs. The V and J genes are TRBV4-3 and TRBJ2-7; a possible D gene is TRBD1 (7 bases). The CDR3 here is CASSQDLTGEAGEQYF. The CDR3 region has the DNA TGCGCCAGCAGCCAAGATCTAACAGGGGAGGCGGGCGAGCAGTACTTC.